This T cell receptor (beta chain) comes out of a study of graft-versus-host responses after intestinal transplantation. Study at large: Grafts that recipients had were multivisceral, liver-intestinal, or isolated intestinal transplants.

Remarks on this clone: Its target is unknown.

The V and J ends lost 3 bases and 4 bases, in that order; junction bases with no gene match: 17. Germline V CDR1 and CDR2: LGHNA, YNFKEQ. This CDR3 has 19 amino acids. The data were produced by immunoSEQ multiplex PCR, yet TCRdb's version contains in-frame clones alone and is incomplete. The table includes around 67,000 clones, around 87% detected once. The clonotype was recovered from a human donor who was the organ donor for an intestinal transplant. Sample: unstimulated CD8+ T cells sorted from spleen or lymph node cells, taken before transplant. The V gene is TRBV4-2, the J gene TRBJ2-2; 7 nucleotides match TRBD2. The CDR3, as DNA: TGTGCCAGCAGCCAGTCGCTAGGTGGCGGGGGAACGCTCACCGGGGAGCTGTTTTTT. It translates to CASSQSLGGGGTLTGELFF.